This TCR beta chain was sequenced for a study of regulatory T cells in long-lasting Graves disease. Findings and limits, study-wide: Persistent Graves' patients showed reduced TCR diversity versus newly diagnosed patients.

The time point here: newly diagnosed GD, antithyroid drugs for less than 3 months. Researchers made the TCR library from RNA that was extracted from PBMCs. To make TCR beta libraries, researchers used iRepertoire HTBI primers and Arm-PCR of CDR3 regions. TCRdb reprocessed the multiplex PCR reads with MiXCR, giving one entry per CDR3 protein. Of 550,000 to 700,000 distinct CDR3 sequences listed, about 16% are singletons. The CDR3 is 15 amino acids. Germline V gene data show CDR1 as MNHNS and CDR2 as SASEGT. J was trimmed by 8 bases and V by 4 bases; bases with no gene match: 7. Notes on this clonotype: Its antigen is unidentified.

The data were also submitted as part of a second study, on T cells in Graves' hyperthyroidism and ophthalmopathy.

The clonotype was recovered from a man between 18 and 29 years old with Graves disease. The source material was peripheral blood mononuclear cells (PBMCs), sampled at new diagnosis, from a patient treated with antithyroid drugs. The chain joins TRBV6-1 to TRBJ2-1; 11 bases fit TRBD2. In DNA, the CDR3 is TGTGCCAGCAGTGCCCTGACTAGCGGGATCGATGAGCAGTTCTTC. It yields the protein CASSALTSGIDEQFF.